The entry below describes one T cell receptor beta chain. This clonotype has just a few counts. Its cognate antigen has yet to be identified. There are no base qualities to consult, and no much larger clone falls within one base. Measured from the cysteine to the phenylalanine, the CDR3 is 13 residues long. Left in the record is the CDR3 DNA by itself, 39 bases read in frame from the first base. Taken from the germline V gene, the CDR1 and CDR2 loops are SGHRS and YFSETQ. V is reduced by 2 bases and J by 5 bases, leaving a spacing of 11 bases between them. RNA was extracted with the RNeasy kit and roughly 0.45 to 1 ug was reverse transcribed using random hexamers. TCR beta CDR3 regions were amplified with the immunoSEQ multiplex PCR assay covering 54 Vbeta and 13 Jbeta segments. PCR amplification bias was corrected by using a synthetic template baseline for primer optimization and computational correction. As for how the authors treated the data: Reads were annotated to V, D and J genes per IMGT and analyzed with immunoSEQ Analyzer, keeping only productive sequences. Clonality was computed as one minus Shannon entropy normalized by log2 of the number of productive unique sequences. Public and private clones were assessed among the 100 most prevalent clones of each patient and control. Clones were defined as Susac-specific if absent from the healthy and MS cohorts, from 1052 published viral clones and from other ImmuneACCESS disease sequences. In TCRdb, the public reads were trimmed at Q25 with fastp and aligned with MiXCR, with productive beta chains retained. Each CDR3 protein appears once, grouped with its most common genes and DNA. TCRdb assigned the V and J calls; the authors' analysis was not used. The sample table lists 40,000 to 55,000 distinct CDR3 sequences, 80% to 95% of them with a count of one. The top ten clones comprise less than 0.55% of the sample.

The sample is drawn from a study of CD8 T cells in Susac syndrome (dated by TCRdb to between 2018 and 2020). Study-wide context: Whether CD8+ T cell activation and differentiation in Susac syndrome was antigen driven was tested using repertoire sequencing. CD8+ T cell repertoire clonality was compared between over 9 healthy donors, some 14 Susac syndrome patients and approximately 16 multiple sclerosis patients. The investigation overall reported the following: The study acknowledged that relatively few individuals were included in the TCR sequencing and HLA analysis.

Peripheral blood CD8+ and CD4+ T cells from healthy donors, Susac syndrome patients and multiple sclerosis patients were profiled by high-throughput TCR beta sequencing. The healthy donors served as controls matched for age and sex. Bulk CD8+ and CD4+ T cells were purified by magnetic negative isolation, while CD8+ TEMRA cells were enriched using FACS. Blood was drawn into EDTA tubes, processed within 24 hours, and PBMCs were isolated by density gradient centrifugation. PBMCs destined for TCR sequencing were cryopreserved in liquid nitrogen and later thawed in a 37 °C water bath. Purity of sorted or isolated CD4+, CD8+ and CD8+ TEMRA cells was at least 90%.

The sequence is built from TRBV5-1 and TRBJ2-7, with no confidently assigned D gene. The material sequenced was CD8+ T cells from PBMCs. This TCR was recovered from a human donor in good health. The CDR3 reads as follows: CASSLHGRHEQYF. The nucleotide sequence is TGCGCCAGCAGCTTACACGGCCGCCACGAGCAGTACTTC.